Presented here are 14 T cell receptor beta chains from one specimen sequenced in a study of blood T cell repertoires in COVID-19. Produced via immunoSEQ multiplex PCR; TCRdb's table is partial and in-frame only. Here the sample spans fewer than 25,000 clones, 70% to 90% being singletons. Sequenced: peripheral blood. The receptors shown here come from an older man with acute or convalescent COVID-19.

V usage is TRBV7-6 and J usage is TRBJ2-2, with D hard to call. CDR1 and CDR2 from the germline V gene are SGHVS and FNYEAQ. Trimming removed 2 bases at V and 4 bases at J, with 14 bases between. The CDR3 extends over 16 amino acids. The DNA of the CDR3 is TGTGCCAGCAGCTTAATCGAGGCGCCCATCACCGGGGAGCTGTTTTTT. Its protein is CASSLIEAPITGELFF.

This sequence joins TRBV18 and TRBJ1-4; perhaps TRBD1 as D (5 bases). Looked up from germline, CDR1 is KGHSH and CDR2 is LQKENI. V dropped 1 base and J dropped 1 base, with 10 bases sitting between them. The CDR3 is 16 amino acids. As DNA, the CDR3 is TGTGCCAGCTCACCACGCCAGGGTGGAACTAATGAAAAACTGTTTTTT. Its translation is CASSPRQGGTNEKLFF.

CDR3 nucleotides: TGCGCCAGCAGCTTGGCCACTTCCGCCCAGCGGGGCACAGATACGCAGTATTTT. Protein sequence: CASSLATSAQRGTDTQYF. The J gene is TRBJ2-3, the V gene TRBV5-1; D is perhaps TRBD2 (6 bases). Germline V gene lookup returns CDR1 SGHRS and CDR2 YFSETQ. V lost 0 bases, J lost 1 base, and 18 bases lay in between. The CDR3 loop spans 18 amino acids.

The V call is TRBV29-1, the J call TRBJ2-3; TRBD1 is a possible D gene (6 bases). The V end was cut by 1 base, the J end by 6 bases, with 14 bases between. The CDR3 is 14 amino acids. Germline V gene data show CDR1 as SQVTM and CDR2 as ANQGSEA. The CDR3 DNA reads TGCAGCGTTGAAGGGGCACAGGGTGGCGATACGCAGTATTTT. This sequence encodes CSVEGAQGGDTQYF.

The rearrangement uses TRBV6-5 and TRBJ2-7; maybe TRBD2 (6 bases). Germline V gene lookup returns CDR1 MNHEY and CDR2 SVGAGI. V was shortened by 6 bases and J by 7 bases, with 22 bases between the two germline ends. This CDR3 is built from 15 residues. CDR3 amino acids: CASSWPGHQAGEQYF. The CDR3, as DNA: TGTGCCAGCAGCTGGCCGGGCCACCAGGCGGGGGAGCAGTACTTC.

V and J are TRBV9 and TRBJ2-5, with 10 bases identical to TRBD1. Near its end, the DNA agrees better with TRBJ2-7, so the J call may be wrong. Germline CDR1 reads SGDLS; CDR2 reads YYNGEE. This CDR3 comprises 15 residues. For the CDR3, the DNA is TGTGCCAGCAGCGCGACGACAGGGGGCGTCTACGAGCAGTACTTC. This gives the protein CASSATTGGVYEQYF.

This chain joins TRBV6-5 and TRBJ1-1, with TRBD1 matching 7 bases. CDR3 length: 13 residues. J gave up 5 bases and V 6 bases, and 6 bases lay outside the gene matches. The germline V gene encodes CDR1 MNHEY and CDR2 SVGAGI. The CDR3: CASRDRVRTEAFF. The CDR3 DNA reads as TGTGCCAGCAGAGACAGGGTGAGGACTGAAGCTTTCTTT.

The gene calls are TRBV7-8 and TRBJ2-7; D uncertain. The germline V and J ends were trimmed by 1 base and 0 bases, with 10 bases remaining between them. Germline CDR1 reads SGHVS; CDR2 reads FQNEAQ. CDR3 size: 15 residues. In nucleotides, the CDR3 is TGTGCCAGCAGCTTAGGTTCACTCCCCTCCTACGAGCAGTACTTC. It specifies CASSLGSLPSYEQYF.

The J gene is TRBJ2-4, the V gene TRBV18; maybe TRBD1 (5 bases). Germline V gene sequence: CDR1 KGHSH, CDR2 LQKENI. Trimming cost V 2 bases and J 0 bases, with 5 bases left between them. This CDR3 contains 14 residues. The CDR3 here is CASSPDRAKNIQYF. In DNA form, the CDR3 reads TGTGCCAGCTCACCAGACAGAGCCAAAAACATTCAGTACTTC.

The chain links TRBV19 to TRBJ1-3, with D maybe TRBD1 (6 bases). Trimming removed 6 bases at V and 2 bases at J, with 11 bases between. This CDR3 region has 14 residues. CDR1 and CDR2 from the germline V gene are LNHDA and SQIVND (reference sequence). As DNA, the CDR3 is TGTGCCAGTAGACAGGGAACTACTGGAAACACCATATATTTT. It yields the protein CASRQGTTGNTIYF.

The chain recombines TRBV5-5 with TRBJ2-1; TRBD1 agrees at 10 bases. V lost 2 bases to trimming and J lost 8 bases; unmatched junction nucleotides: 7. The CDR3 sequence is 15 residues long. Germline lookup yields CDR1 SGHKS and CDR2 YYEKEE (reference sequence). CDR3 nucleotide sequence: TGTGCCAGCAGCTTTGGGACAGGGGCCTTAGATGAGCAGTTCTTC. Translation: CASSFGTGALDEQFF.

The rearrangement uses TRBV7-9 and TRBJ2-3; perhaps TRBD2 as D (5 bases). CDR3 length: 14 residues. Germline values: CDR1 SEHNR, CDR2 FQNEAQ (reference sequence). Trimming removed 5 bases from V and 4 bases from J, with 13 bases in between. The CDR3 nucleotides are TGTGCCAGCAGCCCGCGAATCGGGGCAGATACGCAGTATTTT. Translating gives CASSPRIGADTQYF.

For the CDR3, the DNA is TGTGCCAGTAGCGCCGAGGACAGAGCTGGAAACACCATATATTTT. Translated, it gives CASSAEDRAGNTIYF. This chain uses TRBV19 with TRBJ1-3, with D possibly being TRBD1 (6 bases). Germline V gene lookup returns CDR1 LNHDA and CDR2 SQIVND (reference sequence). This CDR3 has 15 residues. Trimming removed 6 bases at V and 2 bases at J, with 14 bases between.

V usage is TRBV19 and J usage is TRBJ1-2, with D perhaps matching TRBD1 (6 bases). Germline CDR1 and CDR2: LNHDA and SQIVND (reference sequence). CDR3 length: 15 amino acids. Trimming removed 4 bases at V and 0 bases at J, with 12 bases between. The CDR3 sequence is CASSTGGATNYGYTF. CDR3 coding DNA: TGTGCCAGTAGTACCGGGGGGGCAACTAACTATGGCTACACCTTC.